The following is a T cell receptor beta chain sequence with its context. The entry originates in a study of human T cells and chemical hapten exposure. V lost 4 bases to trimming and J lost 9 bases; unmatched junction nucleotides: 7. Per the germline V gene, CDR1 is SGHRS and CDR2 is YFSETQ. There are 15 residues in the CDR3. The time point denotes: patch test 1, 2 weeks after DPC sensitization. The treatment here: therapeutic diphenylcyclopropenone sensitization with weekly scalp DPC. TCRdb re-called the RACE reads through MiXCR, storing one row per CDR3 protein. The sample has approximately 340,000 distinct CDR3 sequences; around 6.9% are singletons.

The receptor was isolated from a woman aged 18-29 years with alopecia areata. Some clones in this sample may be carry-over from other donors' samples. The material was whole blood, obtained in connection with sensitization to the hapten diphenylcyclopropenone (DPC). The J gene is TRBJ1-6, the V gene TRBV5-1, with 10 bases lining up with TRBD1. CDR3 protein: CASSKGQGLGSPLHF. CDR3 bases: TGCGCCAGCAGCAAGGGACAGGGGTTGGGTTCACCCCTCCACTTT.